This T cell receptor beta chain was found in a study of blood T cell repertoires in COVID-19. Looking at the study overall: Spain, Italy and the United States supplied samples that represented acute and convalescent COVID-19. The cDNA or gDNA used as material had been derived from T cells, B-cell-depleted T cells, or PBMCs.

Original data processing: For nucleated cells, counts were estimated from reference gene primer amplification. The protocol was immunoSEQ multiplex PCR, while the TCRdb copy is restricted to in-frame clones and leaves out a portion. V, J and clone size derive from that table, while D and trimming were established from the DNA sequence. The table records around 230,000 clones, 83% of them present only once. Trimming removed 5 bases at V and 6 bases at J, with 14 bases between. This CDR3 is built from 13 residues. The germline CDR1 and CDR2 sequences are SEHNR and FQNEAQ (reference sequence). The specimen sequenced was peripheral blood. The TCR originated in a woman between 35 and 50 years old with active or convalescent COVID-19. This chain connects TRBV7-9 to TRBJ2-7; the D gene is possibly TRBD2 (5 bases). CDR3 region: CASSETTSTEQYF. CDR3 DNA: TGTGCCAGCAGCGAGACCACTAGTACCGAGCAGTACTTC.